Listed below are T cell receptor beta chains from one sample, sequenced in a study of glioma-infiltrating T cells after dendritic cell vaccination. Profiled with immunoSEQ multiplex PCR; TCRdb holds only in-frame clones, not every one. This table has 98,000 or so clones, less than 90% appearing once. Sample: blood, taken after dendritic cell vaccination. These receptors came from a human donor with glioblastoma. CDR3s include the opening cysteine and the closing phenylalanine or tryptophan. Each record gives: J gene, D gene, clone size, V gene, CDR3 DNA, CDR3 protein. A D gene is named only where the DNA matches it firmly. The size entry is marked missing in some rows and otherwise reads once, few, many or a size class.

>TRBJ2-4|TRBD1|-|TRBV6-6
TGTGCCAGCATTGACAGGGCGAAAAACATTCAGTACTTC
CASIDRAKNIQYF
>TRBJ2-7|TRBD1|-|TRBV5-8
TGTGCCAGCAGCCCCCGGACAGGGCGCTACGAGCAGTACTTC
CASSPRTGRYEQYF
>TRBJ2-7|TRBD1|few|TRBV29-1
TGCAGCGTTGGGGACAGGGGGCTAAGGGAGCAGTACTTC
CSVGDRGLREQYF
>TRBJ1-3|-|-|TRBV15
TGTGCCACCAGCAGAGATAGAGGCACGAACTCTGGAAACACCATATATTTT
CATSRDRGTNSGNTIYF
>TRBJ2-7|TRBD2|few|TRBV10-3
TGTGCCATCAGTGAGTCGGGTTATGGTAGCGGGAGCGGTGAGCAGTACTTC
CAISESGYGSGSGEQYF
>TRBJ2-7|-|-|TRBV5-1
TGCGCCAGTTCGCCGGGACAAATTATTAAGTCCTACGAGCAGTACTTC
CASSPGQIIKSYEQYF
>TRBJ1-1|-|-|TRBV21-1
TGTGCCAGCAGCAACTGTCCCGGGACAGATATGAACACTGAAGCTTTCTTT
CASSNCPGTDMNTEAFF
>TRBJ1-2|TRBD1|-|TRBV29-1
TGCAGCGTACCGGGACAGCATGGCTACACCTTC
CSVPGQHGYTF
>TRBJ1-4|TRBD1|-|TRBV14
TGTGCCAGCAGCCAGACAGGGTATCAAGAAAAACTGTTTTTT
CASSQTGYQEKLFF
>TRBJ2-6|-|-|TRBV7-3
TGTGCCAGCAGCTTCTATGGGGCCAACGTCCTGACTTTC
CASSFYGANVLTF
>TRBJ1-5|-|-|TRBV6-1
TGTGCCAGCAGTAGAGGTAGGCAGCCCCAGCATTTT
CASSRGRQPQHF
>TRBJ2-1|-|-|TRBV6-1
TGTGCCAGCAGTGAAAGGGGGGAGCAGTTCTTC
CASSERGEQFF
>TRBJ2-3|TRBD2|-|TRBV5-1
TGCGCCAGCAGCTTGGTGGCTAGCGGGATTACAGATACGCAGTATTTT
CASSLVASGITDTQYF
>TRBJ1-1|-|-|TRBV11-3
TGCGCCAGCAGCCCCGGGACTGACGACACTGAAGCTTTCTTT
CASSPGTDDTEAFF
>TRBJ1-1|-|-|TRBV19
TGTGCCAGTAGTATAGACGGGAACACTGAAGCTTTCTTT
CASSIDGNTEAFF
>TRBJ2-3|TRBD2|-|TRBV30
TGTGCCTGGAGTATGAGCGGGAACCGTCAGTATTTT
CAWSMSGNRQYF
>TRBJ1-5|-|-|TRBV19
TGTGCCAGTAGTAAGGGGTTTTGGCAGGGCATGATGAGCAATCAGCCCCAGCATTTT
CASSKGFWQGMMSNQPQHF
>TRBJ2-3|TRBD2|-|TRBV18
TGTGCCAGCTCACGGACTAGCGGGGGTACAGATACGCAGTATTTT
CASSRTSGGTDTQYF
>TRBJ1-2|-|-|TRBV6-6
TGTGCCAGCAGTTACGGCAGCAGGGATGGCTACACCTTC
CASSYGSRDGYTF
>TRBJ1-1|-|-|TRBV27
TGTGCCAGCAGTTTAGACAGGACCATGAACACTGAAGCTTTCTTT
CASSLDRTMNTEAFF
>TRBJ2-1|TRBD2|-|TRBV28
TGTGCCAGCAGTCGGACTAGCGGGAGGGCCACCTCCTACAATGAGCAGTTCTTC
CASSRTSGRATSYNEQFF
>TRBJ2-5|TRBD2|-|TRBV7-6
TGTGCCAGCAGCCCGGGACTAGCGGGAGTCGGAGAGACCCAGTACTTC
CASSPGLAGVGETQYF
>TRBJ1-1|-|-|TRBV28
TGTGCCAGCAGTGACGGGGGGATTACTGAAGCTTTCTTT
CASSDGGITEAFF
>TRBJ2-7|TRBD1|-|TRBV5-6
TGTGCCAGCAGCTTGGCGGGGACAGGGCTCTACGAGCAGTACTTC
CASSLAGTGLYEQYF
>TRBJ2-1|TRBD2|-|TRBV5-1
TGCGCCAGCAGCTCGGGACTAGCATTCTACAATGAGCAGTTCTTC
CASSSGLAFYNEQFF
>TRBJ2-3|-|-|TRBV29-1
TGCAGCGTTGAATTTGTCCACACAGATACGCAGTATTTT
CSVEFVHTDTQYF
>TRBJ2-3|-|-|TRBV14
TGTGCCAGCAGCCAAGACGGGGATCCCCGCTGGGATACGCAGTATTTT
CASSQDGDPRWDTQYF
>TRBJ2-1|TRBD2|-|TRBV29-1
TGCAGCGTTGGAGGGACTAGCGGCTTCGGTGAGCAGTTCTTC
CSVGGTSGFGEQFF
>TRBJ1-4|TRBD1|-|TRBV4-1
TGCGCCAGCAGCGACAGGGGATCTAATGAAAAACTGTTTTTT
CASSDRGSNEKLFF
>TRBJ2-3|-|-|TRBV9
TGTGCCAGCAGCCCCCTCTTTAGGCAGACTAGCACAGATACGCAGTATTTT
CASSPLFRQTSTDTQYF
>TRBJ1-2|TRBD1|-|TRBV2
TGTGCCAGTTTACCCCGGGGACAGCCCAGGTTCAGTGGCTACACCTTC
CASLPRGQPRFSGYTF
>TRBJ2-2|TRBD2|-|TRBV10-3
TGTGCCACCGGGGGGACTAGCGGCACCGGGGAGCTGTTTTTT
CATGGTSGTGELFF
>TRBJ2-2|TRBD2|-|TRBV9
TGTGCCAGCAGCGTAGCTAGCGGGGGATTGTTTGACACCGGGGAGCTGTTTTTT
CASSVASGGLFDTGELFF